The source of this TCR beta chain is a study of blood T cell repertoires in COVID-19. Whole-study context: The origin of the acute and convalescent COVID-19 samples was the United States, Italy and Spain. The analysed material was cDNA or gDNA that came from T cells, B-cell-depleted T cells, or PBMCs.

Those who participated ranged in age from about 18 to 89 years and resided in about 24 US areas. This clone appeared a few times. Germline-derived CDR1 and CDR2 are SGHNT and YENEEA. V lost 4 bases and J lost 8; bases outside the gene matches: 8. CDR3 length: 14 amino acids. As originally analysed: Estimation of nucleated cell counts relied on the amplification of reference gene primers. Only in-frame clones appear in the TCRdb table, and some are missing; sequencing was by immunoSEQ multiplex PCR. Clone size and the V and J calls come from that table; the DNA yielded D and trimming. This table has 470,000 or so clones, 70% to 90% appearing once.

Sequencing used PBMCs or T cells enriched from blood (not recorded which). The TCR was taken from a woman between 18 and 29 years old with acute COVID-19. This chain joins TRBV11-3 and TRBJ2-1; 7 bases are shared with TRBD1. CDR3 DNA sequence: TGTGCCAGCAGCTCGGACAGGAAAAGTGATGAGCAGTTCTTC. Its protein is CASSSDRKSDEQFF.